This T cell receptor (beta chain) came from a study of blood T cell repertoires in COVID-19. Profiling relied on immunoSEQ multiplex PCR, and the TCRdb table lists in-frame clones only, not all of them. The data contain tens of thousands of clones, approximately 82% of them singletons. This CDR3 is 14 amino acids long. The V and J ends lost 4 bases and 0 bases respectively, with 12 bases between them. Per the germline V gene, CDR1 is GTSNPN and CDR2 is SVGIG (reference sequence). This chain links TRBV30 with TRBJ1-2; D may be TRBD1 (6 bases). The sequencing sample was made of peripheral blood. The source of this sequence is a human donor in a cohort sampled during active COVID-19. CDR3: CAWKGTGTNYGYTF. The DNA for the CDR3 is TGTGCCTGGAAGGGTACAGGGACTAACTATGGCTACACCTTC. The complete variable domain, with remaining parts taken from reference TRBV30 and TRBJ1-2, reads SQTIHQWPATLVQPVGSPLSLECTVEGTSNPNLYWYRQAAGRGLQLLFYSVGIGQISSEVPQNLSASRPQDRQFILSSKKLLLSDSGFYLCAWKGTGTNYGYTFGSGTRLTVV.